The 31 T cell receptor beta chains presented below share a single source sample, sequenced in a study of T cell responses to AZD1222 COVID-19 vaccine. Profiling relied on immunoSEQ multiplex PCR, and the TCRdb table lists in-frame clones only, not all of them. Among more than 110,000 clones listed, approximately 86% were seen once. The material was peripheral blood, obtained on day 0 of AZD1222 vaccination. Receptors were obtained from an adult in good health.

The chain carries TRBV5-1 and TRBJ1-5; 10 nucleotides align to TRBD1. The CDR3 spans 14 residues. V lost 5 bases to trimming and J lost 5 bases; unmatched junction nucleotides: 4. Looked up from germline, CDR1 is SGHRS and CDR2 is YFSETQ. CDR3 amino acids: CASSSGQGDQPQHF. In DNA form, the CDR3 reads TGCGCCAGCAGTTCAGGACAGGGGGATCAGCCCCAGCATTTT.

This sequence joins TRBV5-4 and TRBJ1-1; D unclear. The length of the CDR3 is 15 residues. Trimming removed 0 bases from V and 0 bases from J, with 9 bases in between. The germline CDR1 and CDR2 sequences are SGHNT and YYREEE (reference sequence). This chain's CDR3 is CASSLEVAMNTEAFF. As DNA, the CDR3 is TGTGCCAGCAGCTTGGAAGTAGCGATGAACACTGAAGCTTTCTTT.

The CDR3 protein is CSVVPAGDLLTGELFF. The DNA for the CDR3 is TGCAGCGTTGTCCCCGCAGGGGACCTCCTCACCGGGGAGCTGTTTTTT. The V and J genes are TRBV29-1 and TRBJ2-2, with a possible D match to TRBD1 (6 bases). Germline V CDR1 and CDR2: SQVTM, ANQGSEA. The V gene lost 4 bases and the J gene lost 4 bases, with 19 bases spanning the gap. This CDR3 is built from 16 residues.

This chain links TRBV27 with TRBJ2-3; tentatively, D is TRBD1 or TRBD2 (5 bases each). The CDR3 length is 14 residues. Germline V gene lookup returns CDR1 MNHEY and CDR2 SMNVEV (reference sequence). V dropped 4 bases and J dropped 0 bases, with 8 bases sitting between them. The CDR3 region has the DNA TGTGCCAGCAGTTGGGGACGCAGCACAGATACGCAGTATTTT. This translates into CASSWGRSTDTQYF.

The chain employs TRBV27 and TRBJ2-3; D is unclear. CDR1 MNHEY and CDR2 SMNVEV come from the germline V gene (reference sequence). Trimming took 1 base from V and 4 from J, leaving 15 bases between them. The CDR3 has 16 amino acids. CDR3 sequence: CASSLYPAPPPDTQYF. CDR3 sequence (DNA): TGTGCCAGCAGTTTATACCCAGCACCCCCCCCAGATACGCAGTATTTT.

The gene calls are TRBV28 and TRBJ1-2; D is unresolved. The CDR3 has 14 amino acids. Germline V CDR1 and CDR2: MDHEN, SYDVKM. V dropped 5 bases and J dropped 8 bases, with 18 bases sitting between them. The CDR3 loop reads CASSPPGVLGGYTF. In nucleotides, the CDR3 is TGTGCCAGCAGTCCACCGGGCGTTTTAGGGGGCTACACCTTC.

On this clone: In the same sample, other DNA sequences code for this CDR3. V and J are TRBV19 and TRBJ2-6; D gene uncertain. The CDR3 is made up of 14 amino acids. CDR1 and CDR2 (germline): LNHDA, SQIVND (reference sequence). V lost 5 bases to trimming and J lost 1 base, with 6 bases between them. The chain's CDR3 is CASSWGSGANVLTF. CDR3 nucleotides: TGTGCCAGTAGTTGGGGATCTGGGGCCAACGTCCTGACTTTC.

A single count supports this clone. CDR3 bases: TGTGCCAGCAGCTTACCGGTTGCGAGCGGGATAAAAGAGACCCAGTACTTC. It yields the protein CASSLPVASGIKETQYF. The J gene is TRBJ2-5, the V gene TRBV7-2; 7 nucleotides align to TRBD2. Trimming cost V 2 bases and J 3 bases; bases outside gene matches: 12. Germline CDR1 is SGHTA and CDR2 is FQGNSA. The CDR3 spans 17 residues.

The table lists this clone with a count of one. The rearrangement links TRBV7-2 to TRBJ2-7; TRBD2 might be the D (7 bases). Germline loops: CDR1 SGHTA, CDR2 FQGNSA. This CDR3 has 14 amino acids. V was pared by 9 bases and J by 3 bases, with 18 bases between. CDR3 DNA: TGTGCCAGTCGTCCGGGGGGCCCGCTCTACGAGCAGTACTTC. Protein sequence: CASRPGGPLYEQYF.

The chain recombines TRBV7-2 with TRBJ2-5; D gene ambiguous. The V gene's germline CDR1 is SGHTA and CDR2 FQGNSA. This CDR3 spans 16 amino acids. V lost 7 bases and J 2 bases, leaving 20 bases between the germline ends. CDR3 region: CASTRPGIFFQETQYF. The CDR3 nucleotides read TGTGCCAGCACCCGCCCAGGAATTTTTTTTCAAGAGACCCAGTACTTC.

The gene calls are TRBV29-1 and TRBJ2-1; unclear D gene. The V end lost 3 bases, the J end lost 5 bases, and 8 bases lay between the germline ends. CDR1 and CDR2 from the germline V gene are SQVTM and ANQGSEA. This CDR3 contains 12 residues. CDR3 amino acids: CSVDSTHNEQFF. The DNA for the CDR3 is TGCAGCGTTGACTCAACTCACAATGAGCAGTTCTTC.

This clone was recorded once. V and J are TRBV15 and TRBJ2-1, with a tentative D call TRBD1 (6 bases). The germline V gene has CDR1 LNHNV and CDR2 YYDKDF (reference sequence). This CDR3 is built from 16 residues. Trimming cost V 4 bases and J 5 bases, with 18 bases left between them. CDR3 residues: CATSTIQGVFHNEQFF. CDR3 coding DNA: TGTGCCACCAGCACCATACAGGGAGTTTTCCACAATGAGCAGTTCTTC.

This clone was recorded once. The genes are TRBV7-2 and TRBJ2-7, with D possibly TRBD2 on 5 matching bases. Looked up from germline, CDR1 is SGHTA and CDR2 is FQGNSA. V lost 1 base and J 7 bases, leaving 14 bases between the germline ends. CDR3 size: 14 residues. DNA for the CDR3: TGTGCCAGCAGCTTAGGGGTGTCGGAGGAGGAGCAGTACTTC. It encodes CASSLGVSEEEQYF.

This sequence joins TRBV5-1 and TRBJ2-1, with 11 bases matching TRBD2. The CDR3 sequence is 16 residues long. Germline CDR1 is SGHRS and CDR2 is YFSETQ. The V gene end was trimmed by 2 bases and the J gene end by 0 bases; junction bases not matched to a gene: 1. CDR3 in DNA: TGCGCCAGCAGCTTCACTAGCGGGAGCTCCTACAATGAGCAGTTCTTC. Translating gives CASSFTSGSSYNEQFF.

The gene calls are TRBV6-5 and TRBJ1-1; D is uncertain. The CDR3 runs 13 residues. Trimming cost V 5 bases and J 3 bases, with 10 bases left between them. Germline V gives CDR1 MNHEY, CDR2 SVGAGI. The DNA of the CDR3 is TGTGCCAGCAGTAAGACTGTCTACACTGAAGCTTTCTTT. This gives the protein CASSKTVYTEAFF.

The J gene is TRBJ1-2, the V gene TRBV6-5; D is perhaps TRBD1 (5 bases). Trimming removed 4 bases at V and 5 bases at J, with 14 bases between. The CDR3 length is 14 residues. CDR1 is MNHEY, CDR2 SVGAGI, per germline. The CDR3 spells CASSSPDQGYGYTF. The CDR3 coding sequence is TGTGCCAGCAGTTCACCCGACCAGGGATATGGCTACACCTTC.

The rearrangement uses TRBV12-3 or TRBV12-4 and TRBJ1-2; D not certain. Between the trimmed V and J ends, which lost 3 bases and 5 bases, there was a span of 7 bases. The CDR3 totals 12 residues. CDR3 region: CASSLSRYGYTF. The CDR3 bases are TGTGCCAGCAGTTTGAGTCGATATGGCTACACCTTC.

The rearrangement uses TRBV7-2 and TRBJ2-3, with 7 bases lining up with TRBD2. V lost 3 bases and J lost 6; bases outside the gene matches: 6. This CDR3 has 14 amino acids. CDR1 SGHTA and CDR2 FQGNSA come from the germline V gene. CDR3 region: CASSLDGRMDTQYF. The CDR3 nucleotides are TGTGCCAGCAGCTTGGACGGGAGGATGGATACGCAGTATTTT.

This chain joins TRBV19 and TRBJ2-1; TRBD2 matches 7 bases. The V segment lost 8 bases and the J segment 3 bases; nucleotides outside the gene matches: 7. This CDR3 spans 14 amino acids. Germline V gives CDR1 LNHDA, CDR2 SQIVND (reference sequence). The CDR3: CASRSGNYYNEQFF. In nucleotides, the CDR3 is TGTGCCAGTCGAAGCGGGAACTACTACAATGAGCAGTTCTTC.

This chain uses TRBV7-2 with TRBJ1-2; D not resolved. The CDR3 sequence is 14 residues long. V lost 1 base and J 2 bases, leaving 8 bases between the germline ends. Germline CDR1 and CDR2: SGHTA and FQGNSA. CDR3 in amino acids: CASSLVNRNYGYTF. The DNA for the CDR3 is TGTGCCAGCAGCTTAGTGAACAGAAACTATGGCTACACCTTC.

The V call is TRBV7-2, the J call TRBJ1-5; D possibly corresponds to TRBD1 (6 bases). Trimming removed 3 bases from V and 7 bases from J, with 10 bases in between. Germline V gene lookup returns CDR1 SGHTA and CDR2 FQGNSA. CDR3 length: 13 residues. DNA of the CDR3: TGTGCCAGCAGCTTGGAGGGGGAGCAGCCCCAGCATTTT. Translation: CASSLEGEQPQHF.

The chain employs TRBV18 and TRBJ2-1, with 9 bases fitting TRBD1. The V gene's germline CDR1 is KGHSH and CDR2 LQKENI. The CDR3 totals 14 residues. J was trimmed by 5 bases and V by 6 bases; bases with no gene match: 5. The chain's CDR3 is CASSPWTGDNEQFF. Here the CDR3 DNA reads TGTGCCAGCTCCCCTTGGACAGGGGACAATGAGCAGTTCTTC.

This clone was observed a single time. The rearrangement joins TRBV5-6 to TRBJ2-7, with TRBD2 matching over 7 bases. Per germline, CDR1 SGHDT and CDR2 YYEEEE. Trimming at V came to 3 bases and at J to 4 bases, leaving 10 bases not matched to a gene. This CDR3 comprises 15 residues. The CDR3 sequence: CASSSTSSIDYEQYF. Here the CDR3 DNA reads TGTGCCAGCAGCTCGACTAGCTCCATTGATTACGAGCAGTACTTC.

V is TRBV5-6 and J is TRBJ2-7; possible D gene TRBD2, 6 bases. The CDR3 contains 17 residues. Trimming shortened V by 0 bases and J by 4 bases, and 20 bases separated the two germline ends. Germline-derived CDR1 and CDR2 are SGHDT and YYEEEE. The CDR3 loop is CASSLAVAGIGVYEQYF. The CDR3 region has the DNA TGTGCCAGCAGCTTGGCCGTGGCGGGAATCGGGGTGTACGAGCAGTACTTC.

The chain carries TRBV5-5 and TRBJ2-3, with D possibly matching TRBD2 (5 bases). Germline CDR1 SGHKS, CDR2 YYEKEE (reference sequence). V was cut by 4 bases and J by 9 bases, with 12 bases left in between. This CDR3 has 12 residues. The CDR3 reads CASSIDLATQYF. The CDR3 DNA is TGTGCCAGCAGCATAGACCTAGCAACGCAGTATTTT.

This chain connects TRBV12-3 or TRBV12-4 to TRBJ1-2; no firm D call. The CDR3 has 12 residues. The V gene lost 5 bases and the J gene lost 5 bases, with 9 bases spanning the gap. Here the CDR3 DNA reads TGTGCCAGCAGTGAAGTCGGATATGGCTACACCTTC. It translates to CASSEVGYGYTF.

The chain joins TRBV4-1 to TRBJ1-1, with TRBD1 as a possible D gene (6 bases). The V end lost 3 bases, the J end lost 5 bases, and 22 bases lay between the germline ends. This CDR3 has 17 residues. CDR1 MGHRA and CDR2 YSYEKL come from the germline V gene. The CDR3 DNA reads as TGCGCCAGCAGCCACCCCGCTGGGGGGGGGCTGATAACTGAAGCTTTCTTT. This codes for CASSHPAGGGLITEAFF.

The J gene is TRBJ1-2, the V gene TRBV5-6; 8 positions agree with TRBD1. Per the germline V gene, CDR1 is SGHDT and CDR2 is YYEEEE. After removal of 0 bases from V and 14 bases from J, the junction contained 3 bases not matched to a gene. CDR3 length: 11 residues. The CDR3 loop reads CASSLGQGRTF. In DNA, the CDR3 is TGTGCCAGCAGCTTGGGACAGGGGAGGACCTTC.

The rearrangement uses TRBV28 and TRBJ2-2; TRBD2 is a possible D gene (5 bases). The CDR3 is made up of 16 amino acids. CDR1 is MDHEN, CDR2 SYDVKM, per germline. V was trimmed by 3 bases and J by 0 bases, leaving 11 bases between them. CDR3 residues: CASSLLGAANTGELFF. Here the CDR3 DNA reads TGTGCCAGCAGTTTGTTAGGAGCGGCGAACACCGGGGAGCTGTTTTTT.

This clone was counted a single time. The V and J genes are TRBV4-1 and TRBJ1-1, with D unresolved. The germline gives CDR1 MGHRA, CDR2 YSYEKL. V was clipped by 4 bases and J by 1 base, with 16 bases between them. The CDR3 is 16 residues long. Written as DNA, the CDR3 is TGCGCCAGCAGCCCCTCACCTCGGTCCTCGAACACTGAAGCTTTCTTT. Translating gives CASSPSPRSSNTEAFF.

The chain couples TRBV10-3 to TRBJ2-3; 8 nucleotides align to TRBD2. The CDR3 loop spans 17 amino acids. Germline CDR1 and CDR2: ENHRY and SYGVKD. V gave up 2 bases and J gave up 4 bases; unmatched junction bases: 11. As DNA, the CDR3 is TGTGCCATCAGTGAGCCGCTAAGCCTAGCGGGCTCAGATACGCAGTATTTT. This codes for CAISEPLSLAGSDTQYF.